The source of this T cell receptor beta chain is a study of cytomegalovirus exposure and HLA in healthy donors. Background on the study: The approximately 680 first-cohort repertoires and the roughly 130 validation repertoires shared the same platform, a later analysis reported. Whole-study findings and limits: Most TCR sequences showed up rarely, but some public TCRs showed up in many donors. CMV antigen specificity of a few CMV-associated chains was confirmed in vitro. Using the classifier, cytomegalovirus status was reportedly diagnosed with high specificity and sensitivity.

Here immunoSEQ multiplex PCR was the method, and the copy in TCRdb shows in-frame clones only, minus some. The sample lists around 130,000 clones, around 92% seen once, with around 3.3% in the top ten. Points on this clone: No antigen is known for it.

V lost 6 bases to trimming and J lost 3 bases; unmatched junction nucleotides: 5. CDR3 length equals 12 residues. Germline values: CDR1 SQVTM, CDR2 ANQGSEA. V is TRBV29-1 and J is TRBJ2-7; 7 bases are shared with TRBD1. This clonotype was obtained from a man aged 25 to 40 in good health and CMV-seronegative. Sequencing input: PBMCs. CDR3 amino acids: CSVRQGIYEQYF. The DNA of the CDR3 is TGCAGCGTCAGACAGGGTATCTACGAGCAGTACTTC.